The TCR beta chain under discussion was sequenced for a study of shared clonotypes between healthy human individuals. At the level of the study: The donor group consisted of two women and a few men, aged 18 to 49.

Libraries were prepared by immunoSEQ multiplex PCR; TCRdb keeps only in-frame clonotypes and omits some of them. This sample carries hundreds of thousands of clones, around two thirds of them seen once, and the ten largest clones take more than 1.5%. Donors included only healthy HIV-negative adults lacking recent acute infections or vaccinations. Sequencing was done on a sample of memory CD4+ T cells sorted from blood. Indicated subset: CD45RA-negative fraction. This receptor was identified in a woman aged 30 to 39 in good health.

DNA for the CDR3: TGTGCCAGCAGTATAGCGGGACGACGCGATCAGCCCCAGCATTTT. Translation gives CASSIAGRRDQPQHF. The chain recombines TRBV28 with TRBJ1-5; D is possibly TRBD1 (5 bases). This CDR3 contains 15 residues. The germline V gene has CDR1 MDHEN and CDR2 SYDVKM. The V and J ends lost 5 bases and 5 bases respectively, with 16 bases between them. The whole variable domain, remainder taken from reference TRBV28 and TRBJ1-5, is DVKVTQSSRYLVKRTGEKVFLECVQDMDHENMFWYRQDPGLGLRLIYFSYDVKMKEKGDIPEGYSVSREKKERFSLILESASTNQTSMYLCASSIAGRRDQPQHFGDGTRLSIL.